The 30 T cell receptor beta chains listed next were all sequenced from one sample in a study of neurological immune-mediated disorders. TCRdb reanalysed the 5' RACE reads using MiXCR and keeps one entry per CDR3 protein. The data hold about 33,000 distinct CDR3 sequences, with about 1.6% observed a single time. The specimen sequenced was PBMCs. These receptors were obtained from a woman aged 30 to 39 with multiple sclerosis.

This clonotype was observed at least ten times. The genes are TRBV5-1 and TRBJ2-4; D is possibly TRBD1 or TRBD2 (5 bases each). The CDR3 runs to 13 residues. Trimming shortened V by 4 bases and J by 5 bases, and 10 bases separated the two germline ends. CDR1 SGHRS and CDR2 YFSETQ come from the germline V gene. Here the CDR3 DNA reads TGCGCCAGCAGCCTGAGGGGAGAAAACATTCAGTACTTC. It encodes CASSLRGENIQYF.

This clonotype has a handful of counts. The chain's CDR3 is CASSRGNDQPQHF. The CDR3, as DNA: TGTGCCAGCAGCCGGGGGAATGATCAGCCCCAGCATTTT. This chain connects TRBV7-8 to TRBJ1-5; a possible D gene is TRBD1 (5 bases). Germline V gene lookup returns CDR1 SGHVS and CDR2 FQNEAQ. V was clipped by 5 bases and J by 5 bases, with 10 bases between them. The CDR3 consists of 13 residues.

This clonotype has a count of ten or more. DNA of the CDR3: TGTGCCAGCAGCTTAGCGCCGGAGACCCAGTACTTC. Protein product: CASSLAPETQYF. The chain carries TRBV7-9 and TRBJ2-5, with unresolved D. The germline V gene has CDR1 SEHNR and CDR2 FQNEAQ (reference sequence). The CDR3 spans 12 residues. Trimming took off 0 bases at V and 5 bases at J, with 4 bases between the two ends. Filled out from reference TRBV7-9 and TRBJ2-5, the complete variable domain reads DTGVSQNPRHKITKRGQNVTFRCDPISEHNRLYWYRQTLGQGPEFLTYFQNEAQLEKSRLLSDRFSAERPKGSFSTLEIQRTEQGDSAMYLCASSLAPETQYFGPGTRLLVL.

The table lists this clonotype with many counts. This chain uses TRBV6-6 with TRBJ2-2; D may be TRBD1 or TRBD2 (5 bases each). CDR1 is MNHNY, CDR2 SVGAGI, per germline (reference sequence). The V and J ends lost 3 bases and 3 bases respectively, with 14 bases between them. This CDR3 spans 16 amino acids. CDR3 nucleotide sequence: TGTGCCAGCAGTTATTCCCGGGGCGGCGACACCGGGGAGCTGTTTTTT. It specifies CASSYSRGGDTGELFF.

This clonotype was seen many times. The chain uses TRBV12-3 or TRBV12-4 and TRBJ1-4, with 12 bases fitting TRBD1. J gave up 8 bases and V 4 bases, and 5 bases lay outside the gene matches. CDR3 size: 15 residues. In DNA form, the CDR3 reads TGTGCCAGCAGTTCGGGACAGGGGGCAGGGGAAAAACTGTTTTTT. This encodes CASSSGQGAGEKLFF.

This clonotype occurred many times. J is TRBJ2-7 and V is TRBV20-1, with 9 bases fitting TRBD1. The CDR3 covers 15 residues. Losses at the gene ends were 0 bases for V and 5 bases for J; bases not matched to a gene: 8. Germline CDR1 and CDR2: DFQATT and SNEGSKA (reference sequence). The CDR3, as DNA: TGCAGTGCTAGAGAGCCGTCCGACAGGGGGAACGAGCAGTACTTC. Translating it yields CSAREPSDRGNEQYF.

Many counts were recorded for this clonotype. The chain couples TRBV11-2 to TRBJ2-7, with a weak D call TRBD2 (6 bases). CDR1 SGHAT and CDR2 FQNNGV come from the germline V gene. CDR3 size: 13 residues. The ends were cut back, 3 bases at V and 5 bases at J, with 11 bases in the middle. The chain's CDR3 is CASSFAGSHEQYF. In DNA, the CDR3 is TGTGCCAGCAGCTTCGCGGGGTCCCACGAGCAGTACTTC.

This clonotype was counted ten times or more. The chain links TRBV4-3 to TRBJ2-3; 11 bases agree with TRBD2. Germline CDR1 is LGHNA and CDR2 is YSLEER. CDR3 size: 15 residues. The J segment lost 5 bases and the V segment lost 5 bases, leaving 6 bases of the junction unmatched. CDR3 sequence: CASSGLAGGVDTQYF. CDR3 nucleotide sequence: TGCGCCAGCAGCGGGTTAGCGGGGGGGGTAGATACGCAGTATTTT.

This clonotype was picked up many times. The rearrangement uses TRBV5-5 and TRBJ2-5; D gene uncertain. The V end was cut by 1 base, the J end by 2 bases, with 3 bases between. Germline values: CDR1 SGHKS, CDR2 YYEKEE (reference sequence). This CDR3 spans 12 amino acids. CDR3 sequence reads: CASSLQQETQYF. CDR3 in DNA: TGTGCCAGCAGCTTGCAGCAAGAGACCCAGTACTTC. Complete variable domain (other parts from reference TRBV5-5 and TRBJ2-5): DAGVTQSPTHLIKTRGQQVTLRCSPISGHKSVSWYQQVLGQGPQFIFQYYEKEERGRGNFPDRFSARQFPNYSSELNVNALLLGDSALYLCASSLQQETQYFGPGTRLLVL.

At least ten counts were recorded for this clonotype. The chain has TRBV7-2 and TRBJ1-1, with no clear D. CDR3 size: 12 residues. Looked up from germline, CDR1 is SGHTA and CDR2 is FQGNSA. The V and J ends lost 2 bases and 6 bases respectively, with 7 bases between them. The CDR3 DNA sequence: TGTGCCAGCAGCTTATTACGGGCTGAAGCTTTCTTT. It is translated as CASSLLRAEAFF.

This clonotype has at least ten counts. J is TRBJ2-7 and V is TRBV5-1; D remains unclear. This CDR3 is 11 amino acids long. V was pared by 0 bases and J by 4 bases, with 2 bases between. Germline V gene data show CDR1 as SGHRS and CDR2 as YFSETQ. For the CDR3, the DNA is TGCGCCAGCAGCTTGGGTTACGAGCAGTACTTC. As protein: CASSLGYEQYF.

This clonotype was counted at least ten times. This sequence joins TRBV7-2 and TRBJ2-7; D is undetermined. Germline V CDR1 and CDR2: SGHTA, FQGNSA. The CDR3 runs to 13 residues. V was cut by 5 bases and J by 3 bases, with 11 bases left in between. The CDR3: CASSDRPVYEQYF. The CDR3 nucleotides read TGTGCCAGCAGCGATCGACCCGTCTACGAGCAGTACTTC.

This clonotype was detected only a few times. The chain links TRBV7-2 to TRBJ2-1; a weak D match, TRBD1 (5 bases). CDR3 length equals 14 residues. The germline V gene encodes CDR1 SGHTA and CDR2 FQGNSA. V lost 3 bases and J 8 bases, leaving 14 bases between the germline ends. CDR3 nucleotide sequence: TGTGCCAGCAGCTTCGGAAAGGGGTGGGATGAGCAGTTCTTC. Amino acid sequence: CASSFGKGWDEQFF.

This clonotype was seen at least ten times. The rearrangement uses TRBV7-7 and TRBJ2-3, with 12 bases lining up with TRBD2. With V trimmed by 5 bases and J by 10 bases, 4 bases remained unmatched. This CDR3 spans 13 amino acids. CDR1 and CDR2 (germline): SSHAT, FNYEAQ (reference sequence). The CDR3 here is CASSARTSGAQYF. The CDR3 coding sequence is TGTGCCAGCAGCGCACGGACTAGCGGGGCGCAGTATTTT.

This clonotype was found many times. The chain recombines TRBV2 with TRBJ1-5; D not certain. The CDR3 is 13 residues long. Deletions cut 7 bases from V and 0 bases from J, with 7 bases between. Germline CDR1 is SNHLY and CDR2 is FYNNEI. This chain's CDR3 is CASKSNSNQPQHF. In nucleotides, the CDR3 is TGTGCCAGCAAGTCGAATAGCAATCAGCCCCAGCATTTT.

This clonotype was found many times. The genes are TRBV5-1 and TRBJ1-2; D is unresolved. Trimming removed 4 bases from V and 1 base from J, with 8 bases in between. The germline CDR1 and CDR2 sequences are SGHRS and YFSETQ. The CDR3 covers 13 residues. CDR3 loop: CASSDQRNYGYTF. The CDR3 coding sequence is TGCGCCAGCAGCGATCAGCGTAACTATGGCTACACCTTC.

This clonotype was observed at least ten times. This chain joins TRBV5-1 and TRBJ2-2, with 8 bases fitting TRBD1. Germline V lookup: CDR1 SGHRS, CDR2 YFSETQ. V lost 8 bases and J lost 4; bases outside the gene matches: 4. The CDR3 length is 13 residues. The DNA of the CDR3 is TGCGCCAGTCGGACAGGGATCACCGGGGAGCTGTTTTTT. It yields the protein CASRTGITGELFF.

This clonotype was observed at least ten times. V and J are TRBV20-1 and TRBJ2-4; 9 bases fit TRBD1. CDR1 is DFQATT, CDR2 SNEGSKA, per germline (reference sequence). J was trimmed by 7 bases and V by 6 bases; bases with no gene match: 7. The CDR3 totals 13 residues. The CDR3 loop reads CSALSGTGNIQYF. The CDR3 coding sequence is TGCAGTGCGTTATCCGGGACAGGGAACATTCAGTACTTC.

This clonotype was observed many times. V is TRBV12-3 or TRBV12-4 and J is TRBJ2-3; maybe TRBD1 (5 bases). V was cut by 9 bases and J by 0 bases, with 13 bases left in between. The CDR3 spans 14 residues. CDR3 nucleotides: TGTGCCAGTGGAGCAGGGTATAGCACAGATACGCAGTATTTT. Its translation is CASGAGYSTDTQYF.

This clonotype is judged medium-sized (0.01 to 0.1%). The chain recombines TRBV3-1 with TRBJ1-3; D unresolved. V shed 0 bases and J shed 0 bases, with 6 bases lying between them. The CDR3 totals 15 residues. The germline gives CDR1 LGHDT, CDR2 YNNKEL (reference sequence). The CDR3 loop is CASSQDRLSGNTIYF. CDR3 nucleotides: TGTGCCAGCAGCCAAGACCGACTCTCTGGAAACACCATATATTTT.

At least ten counts were recorded for this clonotype. DNA for the CDR3: TGTGCCAGCAGCGTGGAGGGGCGGTGGACAGATACGCAGTATTTT. Its translation: CASSVEGRWTDTQYF. The rearrangement links TRBV7-2 to TRBJ2-3, with D perhaps matching TRBD2 (6 bases). CDR3 length: 15 amino acids. Germline lookup yields CDR1 SGHTA and CDR2 FQGNSA. V shed 5 bases and J shed 3 bases, with 15 bases lying between them.

This clonotype was seen many times. The gene calls are TRBV3-1 and TRBJ2-7; D possibly uses TRBD1 or TRBD2 (5 bases each). This CDR3 spans 13 amino acids. CDR1 LGHDT and CDR2 YNNKEL come from the germline V gene (reference sequence). V gave up 4 bases and J gave up 3 bases, with 10 bases separating them. CDR3 nucleotide sequence: TGTGCCAGCAGCCTCCGGGGCGACTACGAGCAGTACTTC. Amino acids: CASSLRGDYEQYF.

In its sample, this clonotype was seen many times. The CDR3 reads CASSLRWGVEAFF. For the CDR3, the DNA is TGTGCCAGCAGTCTTAGGTGGGGTGTAGAAGCTTTCTTT. This chain links TRBV11-2 with TRBJ1-1; no definite D call. The CDR3 is 13 amino acids. Trimming took off 6 bases at V and 8 bases at J, with 16 bases between the two ends. The V gene's germline CDR1 is SGHAT and CDR2 FQNNGV.

This clonotype was picked up many times. This chain's CDR3 is CSVTGGPYEQYF. CDR3 DNA: TGCAGCGTTACTGGAGGCCCCTACGAGCAGTACTTC. This chain connects TRBV29-1 to TRBJ2-7; the D gene is possibly TRBD2 (5 bases). Germline V gene data show CDR1 as SQVTM and CDR2 as ANQGSEA. Trimming took 5 bases from V and 2 from J, leaving 10 bases between them. CDR3 size: 12 residues.

In this sample, this clonotype turned up many times. J is TRBJ2-5 and V is TRBV24-1; D remains unclear. The V end lost 0 bases, the J end lost 5 bases, and 3 bases lay between the germline ends. This CDR3 is built from 12 residues. Germline CDR1 is KGHDR and CDR2 is SFDVKD. The CDR3 spells CATSDLRETQYF. For the CDR3, the DNA is TGTGCCACCAGTGATTTGCGGGAGACCCAGTACTTC.

This clonotype was seen at least ten times. The chain couples TRBV2 to TRBJ2-7; D unresolved. Trimming cost V 3 bases and J 3 bases, with 6 bases left between them. Looked up from germline, CDR1 is SNHLY and CDR2 is FYNNEI. This CDR3 contains 12 residues. CDR3 in DNA: TGTGCCAGCAGTGACTTTGGCTACGAGCAGTACTTC. It encodes CASSDFGYEQYF.

This clonotype was observed at least ten times. The rearrangement joins TRBV29-1 to TRBJ2-5; D perhaps matches TRBD1 (7 bases). Trimming took off 4 bases at V and 2 bases at J, with 17 bases between the two ends. The V gene's germline CDR1 is SQVTM and CDR2 ANQGSEA. The CDR3 totals 15 residues. The CDR3 is CSVARQGGVQETQYF. DNA of the CDR3: TGCAGCGTTGCCCGACAGGGAGGAGTTCAAGAGACCCAGTACTTC.

The chain recombines TRBV12-3 or TRBV12-4 with TRBJ2-3, with TRBD2 matching 15 bases. Losses at the gene ends were 6 bases for V and 5 bases for J; bases not matched to a gene: 3. This CDR3 is 15 amino acids long. The DNA for the CDR3 is TGTGCCAGCAGGGGACTAGCGGGGGGTATAGATACGCAGTATTTT. It codes for CASRGLAGGIDTQYF.

This clonotype was recorded at least ten times. The CDR3 region is CASSLGGSNTEAFF. CDR3 in DNA: TGTGCCAGCAGCTTGGGAGGATCGAACACTGAAGCTTTCTTT. This chain connects TRBV5-6 to TRBJ1-1; no clear D. Between the trimmed V and J ends, which lost 0 bases and 1 base, there was a span of 7 bases. CDR1 and CDR2 from the germline V gene are SGHDT and YYEEEE. This CDR3 contains 14 residues.

This clonotype has a count of ten or more. The chain employs TRBV20-1 and TRBJ1-5, with unresolved D. The CDR3 covers 13 residues. The V end lost 1 base, the J end lost 6 bases, and 10 bases lay between the germline ends. Germline V gene sequence: CDR1 DFQATT, CDR2 SNEGSKA (reference sequence). The CDR3 nucleotides read TGCAGTGCTAGAGGAACGGGTGGTCAGCCCCAGCATTTT. Translation gives CSARGTGGQPQHF.